This is a list of T cell receptor beta chains from one sample in a study of blood T cells in healthy people across ages. In TCRdb, the 5' RACE reads were re-called with MiXCR into one record per CDR3 protein. The table shows about 570,000 distinct CDR3 sequences, with 25% to 30% occurring only once. The specimen was blood. The receptors originated from a woman in her 70s in good health. Each CDR3 is given with its conserved first and last residue. A D gene is named only where the DNA matches it firmly. Expanded clones get a size class; other rows say once, few or many, or leave the size out.

V	J	size	D	CDR3	DNA
TRBV25-1	TRBJ2-1	-	-	CASSEAVGYFNEQFF	TGTGCCAGCAGTGAAGCGGTCGGCTATTTCAATGAGCAGTTCTTC
TRBV5-1	TRBJ1-1	-	TRBD1	CASSLEATGGTTEAFF	TGCGCCAGCAGCTTGGAGGCTACAGGGGGCACCACTGAAGCTTTCTTT
TRBV11-3	TRBJ2-5	few	-	CASSFAGMAVETQYF	TGTGCCAGCAGCTTTGCGGGGATGGCTGTGGAGACCCAGTACTTC
TRBV4-3	TRBJ1-4	many	-	CASSQGTSNEKLFF	TGCGCCAGCAGCCAAGGAACGAGTAATGAAAAACTGTTTTTT
TRBV12-3/TRBV12-4	TRBJ2-3	-	-	CASSPGRGGTDTQYF	TGTGCCAGCAGCCCTGGCAGGGGGGGCACAGATACGCAGTATTTT
TRBV10-3	TRBJ2-7	-	-	CAISETGTYEQYF	TGTGCCATCAGTGAGACAGGTACCTACGAGCAGTACTTC
TRBV9	TRBJ2-5	-	TRBD2	CASSPFWTSGEMETQYF	TGTGCCAGCAGCCCTTTCTGGACTAGCGGGGAGATGGAGACCCAGTACTTC
TRBV5-5	TRBJ1-1	few	-	CASSPGKGYSEAFF	TGTGCCAGCAGCCCTGGGAAAGGGTACAGTGAAGCTTTCTTT
TRBV20-1	TRBJ1-5	-	TRBD1	CSASGQQGGNGPQHF	TGCAGTGCGTCGGGACAGCAGGGGGGAAACGGGCCCCAGCATTTT
TRBV18	TRBJ1-3	-	-	CASSPGQISGNTIYF	TGTGCCAGCTCACCAGGACAGATCTCTGGAAACACCATATATTTT
TRBV3-1	TRBJ2-7	-	-	CASSYGVGEQYF	TGTGCCAGCAGCTACGGGGTCGGCGAGCAGTACTTC
TRBV7-9	TRBJ1-2	many	-	CASSLGVANGYTF	TGTGCCAGCAGCTTAGGGGTGGCGAATGGCTACACCTTC
TRBV5-1	TRBJ2-5	few	TRBD2	CASAGAGTSEETQYF	TGCGCCAGCGCTGGGGCCGGGACTAGCGAAGAGACCCAGTACTTC
TRBV14	TRBJ2-1	-	-	CASSAIDDNEQFF	TGTGCCAGCAGCGCAATAGATGACAATGAGCAGTTCTTC
TRBV11-2	TRBJ2-3	few	TRBD2	CASSGSSGTDTQYF	TGTGCCAGCAGTGGGTCTAGCGGGACAGATACGCAGTATTTT
TRBV7-9	TRBJ2-7	few	-	CASRTSLVGEQYF	TGTGCCAGCAGGACCTCCCTTGTGGGCGAGCAGTACTTC
TRBV18	TRBJ2-1	-	-	CASSPPTGWGEQFF	TGTGCCAGCTCACCACCGACCGGGTGGGGTGAGCAGTTCTTC
TRBV20-1	TRBJ1-2	once	TRBD1	CSARERTGADYGYTF	TGCAGTGCTAGAGAACGGACAGGGGCCGACTATGGCTACACCTTC
TRBV20-1	TRBJ2-5	few	-	CSARNSATPKETQYF	TGCAGTGCTCGGAACTCTGCGACACCCAAAGAGACCCAGTACTTC
TRBV12-3/TRBV12-4	TRBJ1-4	few	-	CASTRVGNEKLFF	TGTGCCAGCACCCGAGTAGGGAATGAAAAACTGTTTTTT
TRBV5-4	TRBJ2-5	-	TRBD2	CASSNPTGGKETQYF	TGTGCCAGCAGTAATCCCACGGGGGGGAAGGAGACCCAGTACTTC
TRBV7-2	TRBJ1-2	-	-	CASSLDVRVGSDGYTF	TGTGCCAGCAGCTTAGATGTGAGGGTAGGGTCGGATGGCTACACCTTC
TRBV3-1	TRBJ2-1	few	TRBD2	CASSPPRSGGPRYNEQFF	TGTGCCAGCAGCCCCCCCCGTAGCGGGGGTCCCCGCTACAATGAGCAGTTCTTC
TRBV20-1	TRBJ2-1	once	-	CSARDPNSRGNEQFF	TGCAGTGCTAGAGATCCAAATTCTAGGGGCAATGAGCAGTTCTTC
TRBV27	TRBJ1-2	-	TRBD1	CASSPDRGKRGYTF	TGTGCCAGCAGTCCCGACAGGGGGAAGCGTGGCTACACCTTC
TRBV7-9	TRBJ2-7	-	TRBD1	CASSYRGQGAYEQYF	TGTGCCAGCAGCTACAGGGGTCAGGGAGCCTACGAGCAGTACTTC
TRBV6-5	TRBJ1-4	-	-	CATQGSNEKQFF	TGTGCCACCCAGGGATCTAATGAAAAACAGTTTTTT
TRBV11-2	TRBJ1-2	-	TRBD1	CASSLVQGRDGYTF	TGTGCCAGCAGCTTAGTACAGGGGAGGGATGGCTACACCTTC